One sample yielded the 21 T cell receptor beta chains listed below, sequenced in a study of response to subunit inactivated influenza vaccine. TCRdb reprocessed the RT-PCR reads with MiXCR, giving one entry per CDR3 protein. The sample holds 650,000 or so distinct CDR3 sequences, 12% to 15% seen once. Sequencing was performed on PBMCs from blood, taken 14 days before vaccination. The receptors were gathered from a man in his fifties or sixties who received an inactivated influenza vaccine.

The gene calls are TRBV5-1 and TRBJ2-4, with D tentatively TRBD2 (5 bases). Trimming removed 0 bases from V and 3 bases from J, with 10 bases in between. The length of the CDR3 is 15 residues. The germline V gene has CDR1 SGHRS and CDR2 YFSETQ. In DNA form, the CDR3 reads TGCGCCAGCAGCTTGGCCGGGGAGTTCAAAAACATTCAGTACTTC. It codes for CASSLAGEFKNIQYF.

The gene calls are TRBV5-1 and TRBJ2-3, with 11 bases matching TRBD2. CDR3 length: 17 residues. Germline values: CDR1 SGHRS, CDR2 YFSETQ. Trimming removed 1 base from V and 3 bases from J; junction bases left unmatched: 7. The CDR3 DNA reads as TGCGCCAGCAGCTTGCTTCCAACTAGCGGGGGAACAGATACGCAGTATTTT. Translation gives CASSLLPTSGGTDTQYF.

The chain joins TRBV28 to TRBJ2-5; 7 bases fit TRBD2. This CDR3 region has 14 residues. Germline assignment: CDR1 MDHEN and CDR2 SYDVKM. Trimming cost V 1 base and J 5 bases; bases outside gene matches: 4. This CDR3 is CASSLSGGSETQYF. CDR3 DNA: TGTGCCAGCAGTTTATCGGGCGGGAGTGAGACCCAGTACTTC.

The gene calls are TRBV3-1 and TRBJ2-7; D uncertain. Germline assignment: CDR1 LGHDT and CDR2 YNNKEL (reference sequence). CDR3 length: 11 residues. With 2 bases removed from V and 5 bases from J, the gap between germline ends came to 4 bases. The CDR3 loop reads CASSQLHEQYF. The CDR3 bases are TGTGCCAGCAGCCAACTACACGAGCAGTACTTC.

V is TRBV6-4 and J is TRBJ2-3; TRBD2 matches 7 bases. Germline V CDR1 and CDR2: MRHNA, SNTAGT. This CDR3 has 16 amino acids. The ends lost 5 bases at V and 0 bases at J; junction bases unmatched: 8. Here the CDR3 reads CASSRIAGPSTDTQYF. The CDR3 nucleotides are TGTGCCAGCAGTCGAATAGCGGGCCCTAGCACAGATACGCAGTATTTT.

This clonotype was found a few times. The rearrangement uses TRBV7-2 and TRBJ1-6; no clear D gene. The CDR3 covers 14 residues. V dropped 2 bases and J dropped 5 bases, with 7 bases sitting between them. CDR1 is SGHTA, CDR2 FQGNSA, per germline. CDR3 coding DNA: TGTGCCAGCAGCTTAATGGCACATAATTCACCCCTCCACTTT. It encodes CASSLMAHNSPLHF.

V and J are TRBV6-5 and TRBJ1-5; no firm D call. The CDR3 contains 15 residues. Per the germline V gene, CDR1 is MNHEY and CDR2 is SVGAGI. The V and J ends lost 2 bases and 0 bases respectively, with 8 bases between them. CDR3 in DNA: TGTGCCAGCAGTTACGGATTTCCTAGCAATCAGCCCCAGCATTTT. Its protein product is CASSYGFPSNQPQHF.

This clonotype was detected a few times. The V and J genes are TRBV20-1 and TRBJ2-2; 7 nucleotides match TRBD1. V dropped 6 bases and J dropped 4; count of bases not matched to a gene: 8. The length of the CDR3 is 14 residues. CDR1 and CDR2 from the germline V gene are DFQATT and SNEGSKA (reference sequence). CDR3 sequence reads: CSARDSFFTGELFF. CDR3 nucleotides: TGCAGTGCAAGGGACAGCTTCTTCACCGGGGAGCTGTTTTTT.

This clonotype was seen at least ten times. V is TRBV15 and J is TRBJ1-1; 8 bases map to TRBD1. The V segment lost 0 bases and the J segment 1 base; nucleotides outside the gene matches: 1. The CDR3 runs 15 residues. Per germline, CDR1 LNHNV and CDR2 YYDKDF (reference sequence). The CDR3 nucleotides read TGTGCCACCAGCAGAGATACAGGGGGGAACACTGAAGCTTTCTTT. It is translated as CATSRDTGGNTEAFF.

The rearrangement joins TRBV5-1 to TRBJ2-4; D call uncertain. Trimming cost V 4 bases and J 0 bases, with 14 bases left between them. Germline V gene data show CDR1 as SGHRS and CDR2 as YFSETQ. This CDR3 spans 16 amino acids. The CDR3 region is CASSPSEVGAKNIQYF. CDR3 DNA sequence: TGCGCCAGCAGCCCGTCCGAGGTAGGAGCCAAAAACATTCAGTACTTC.

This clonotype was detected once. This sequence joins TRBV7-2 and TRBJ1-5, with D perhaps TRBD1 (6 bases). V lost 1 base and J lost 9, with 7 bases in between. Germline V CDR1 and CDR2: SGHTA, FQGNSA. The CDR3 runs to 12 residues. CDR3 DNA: TGTGCCAGCAGCTTAGTAGGGGGGCCCCAGCATTTT. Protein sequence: CASSLVGGPQHF.

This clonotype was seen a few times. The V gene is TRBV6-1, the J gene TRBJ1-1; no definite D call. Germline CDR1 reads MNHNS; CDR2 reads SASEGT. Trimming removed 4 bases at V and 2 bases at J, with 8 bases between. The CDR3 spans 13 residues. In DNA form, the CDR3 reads TGTGCCAGCAGTGTTCGACATAACACTGAAGCTTTCTTT. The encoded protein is CASSVRHNTEAFF.

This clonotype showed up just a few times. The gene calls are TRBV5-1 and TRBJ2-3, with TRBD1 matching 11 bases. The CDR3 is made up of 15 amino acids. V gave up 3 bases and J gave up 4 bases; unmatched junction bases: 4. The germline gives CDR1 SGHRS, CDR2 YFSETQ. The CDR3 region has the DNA TGCGCCAGCAGCTCCTGGGGACAGGGGGCAGATACGCAGTATTTT. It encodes CASSSWGQGADTQYF.

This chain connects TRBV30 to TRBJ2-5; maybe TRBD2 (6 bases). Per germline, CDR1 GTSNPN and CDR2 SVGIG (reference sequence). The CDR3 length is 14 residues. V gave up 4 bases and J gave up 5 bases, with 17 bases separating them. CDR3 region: CAWIGLGGAETQYF. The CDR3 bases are TGTGCCTGGATCGGGCTGGGCGGGGCGGAGACCCAGTACTTC.

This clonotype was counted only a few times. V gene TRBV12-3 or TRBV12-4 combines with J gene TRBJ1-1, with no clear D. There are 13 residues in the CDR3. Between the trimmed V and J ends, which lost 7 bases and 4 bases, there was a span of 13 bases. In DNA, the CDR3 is TGTGCCAGCACGGGAGTAGGGAGCACTGAAGCTTTCTTT. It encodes CASTGVGSTEAFF.

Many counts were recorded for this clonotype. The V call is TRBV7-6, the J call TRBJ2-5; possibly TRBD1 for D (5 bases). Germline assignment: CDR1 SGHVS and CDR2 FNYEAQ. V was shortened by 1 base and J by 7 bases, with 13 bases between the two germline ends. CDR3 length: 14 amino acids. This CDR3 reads CASSLGGVQGTQYF. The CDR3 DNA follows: TGTGCCAGCAGCTTAGGGGGCGTTCAGGGGACCCAGTACTTC.

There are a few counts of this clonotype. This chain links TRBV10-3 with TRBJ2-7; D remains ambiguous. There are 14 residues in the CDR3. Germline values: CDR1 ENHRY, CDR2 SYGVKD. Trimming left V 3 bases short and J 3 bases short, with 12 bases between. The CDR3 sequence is CAISDGRMGYEQYF. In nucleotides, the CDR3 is TGTGCCATCAGTGACGGCAGGATGGGCTACGAGCAGTACTTC.

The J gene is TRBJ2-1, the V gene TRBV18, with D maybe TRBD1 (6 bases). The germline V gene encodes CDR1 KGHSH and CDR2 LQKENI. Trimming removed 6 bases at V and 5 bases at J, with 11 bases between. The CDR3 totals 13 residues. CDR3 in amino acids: CASSRNRDNEQFF. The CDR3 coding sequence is TGTGCCAGCTCGAGGAACAGGGACAATGAGCAGTTCTTC.

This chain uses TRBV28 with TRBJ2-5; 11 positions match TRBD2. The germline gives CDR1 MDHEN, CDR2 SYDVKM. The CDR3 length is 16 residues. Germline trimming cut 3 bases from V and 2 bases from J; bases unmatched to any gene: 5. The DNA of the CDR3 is TGTGCCAGCAGTTTGGGGGGACTAGCGGTACAAGAGACCCAGTACTTC. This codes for CASSLGGLAVQETQYF.

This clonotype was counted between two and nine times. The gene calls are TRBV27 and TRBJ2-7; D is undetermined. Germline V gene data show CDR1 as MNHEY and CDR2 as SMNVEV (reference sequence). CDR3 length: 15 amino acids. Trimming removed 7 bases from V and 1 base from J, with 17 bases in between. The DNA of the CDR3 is TGTGCCAGCAAAATGGGAACCGCTGCTTCCTACGAGCAGTACTTC. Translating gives CASKMGTAASYEQYF.

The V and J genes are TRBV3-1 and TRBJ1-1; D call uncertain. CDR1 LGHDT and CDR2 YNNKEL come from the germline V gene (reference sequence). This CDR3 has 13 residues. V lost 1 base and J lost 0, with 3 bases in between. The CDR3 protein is CASSQAMNTEAFF. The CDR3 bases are TGTGCCAGCAGCCAAGCCATGAACACTGAAGCTTTCTTT.